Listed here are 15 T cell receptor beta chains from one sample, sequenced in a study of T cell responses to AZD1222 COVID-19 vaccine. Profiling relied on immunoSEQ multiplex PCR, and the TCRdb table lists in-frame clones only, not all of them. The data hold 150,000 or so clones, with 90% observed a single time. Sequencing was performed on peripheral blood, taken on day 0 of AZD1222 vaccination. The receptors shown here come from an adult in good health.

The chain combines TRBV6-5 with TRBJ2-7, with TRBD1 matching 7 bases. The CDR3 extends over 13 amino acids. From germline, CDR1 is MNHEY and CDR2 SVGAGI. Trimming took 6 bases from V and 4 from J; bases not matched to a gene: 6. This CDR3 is CASSLDREYEQYF. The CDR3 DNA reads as TGTGCCAGCAGCCTAGACAGGGAATACGAGCAGTACTTC.

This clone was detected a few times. In nucleotides, the CDR3 is TGTGCCAGTAAGGCCGGGACAGGGGCAGATACGCAGTATTTT. It yields the protein CASKAGTGADTQYF. This sequence joins TRBV19 and TRBJ2-3, with 10 bases lining up with TRBD1. Trimming took 7 bases from V and 4 from J; bases not matched to a gene: 5. CDR3 length: 14 residues. Germline assignment: CDR1 LNHDA and CDR2 SQIVND (reference sequence).

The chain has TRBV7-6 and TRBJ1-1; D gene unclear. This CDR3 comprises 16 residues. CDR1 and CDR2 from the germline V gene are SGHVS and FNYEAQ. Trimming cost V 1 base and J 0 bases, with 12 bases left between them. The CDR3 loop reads CASSLESRPMNTEAFF. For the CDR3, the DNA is TGTGCCAGCAGCTTAGAGAGCAGGCCTATGAACACTGAAGCTTTCTTT.

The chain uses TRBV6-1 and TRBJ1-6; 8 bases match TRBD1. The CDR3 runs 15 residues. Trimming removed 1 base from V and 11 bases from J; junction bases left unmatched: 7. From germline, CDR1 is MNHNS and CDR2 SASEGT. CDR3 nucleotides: TGTGCCAGCAGTGAAGGAGGAACAGGGGGGGCACCCCTCCACTTT. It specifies CASSEGGTGGAPLHF.

The CDR3 sequence: CAWRWGSGYTF. Written as DNA, the CDR3 is TGTGCCTGGAGATGGGGGAGCGGCTACACCTTC. The chain recombines TRBV30 with TRBJ1-2, with D possibly matching TRBD1 (5 bases). CDR1 and CDR2 from the germline V gene are GTSNPN and SVGIG (reference sequence). The germline V and J ends were trimmed by 3 bases and 8 bases, with 10 bases remaining between them. The CDR3 contains 11 residues.

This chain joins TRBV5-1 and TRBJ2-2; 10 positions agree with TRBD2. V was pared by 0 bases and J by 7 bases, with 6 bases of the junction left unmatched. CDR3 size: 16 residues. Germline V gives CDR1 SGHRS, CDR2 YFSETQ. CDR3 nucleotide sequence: TGCGCCAGCAGCTTGGGGGTCCTAGCGGGAGACGGGGAGCTGTTTTTT. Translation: CASSLGVLAGDGELFF.

The CDR3 DNA is TGTGCCAGCAGCCTCCCCCGGGGGACAGCGCAGTATTTT. Translation gives CASSLPRGTAQYF. V is TRBV3-1 (or the pseudogene TRBV3-2) and J is TRBJ2-3; possibly TRBD1 for D (7 bases). Deletions cut 4 bases from V and 10 bases from J, with 15 bases between. The germline gives CDR1 LGHDT, CDR2 YNNKEL (reference sequence). This CDR3 has 13 residues.

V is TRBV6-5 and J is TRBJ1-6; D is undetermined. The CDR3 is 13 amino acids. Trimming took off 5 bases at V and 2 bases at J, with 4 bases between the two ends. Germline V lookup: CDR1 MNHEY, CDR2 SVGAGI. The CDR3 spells CASSQTYNSPLHF. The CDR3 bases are TGTGCCAGCAGTCAGACCTATAATTCACCCCTCCACTTT.

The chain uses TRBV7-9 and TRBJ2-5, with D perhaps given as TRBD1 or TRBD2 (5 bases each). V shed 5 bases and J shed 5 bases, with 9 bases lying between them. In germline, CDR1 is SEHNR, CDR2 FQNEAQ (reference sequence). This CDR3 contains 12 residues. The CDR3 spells CASSRGAETQYF. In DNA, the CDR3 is TGTGCCAGCAGCAGAGGGGCCGAGACCCAGTACTTC.

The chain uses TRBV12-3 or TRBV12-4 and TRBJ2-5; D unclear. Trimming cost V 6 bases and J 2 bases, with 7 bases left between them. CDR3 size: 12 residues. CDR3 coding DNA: TGTGCCAGCAGACACTCACAAGAGACCCAGTACTTC. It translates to CASRHSQETQYF.

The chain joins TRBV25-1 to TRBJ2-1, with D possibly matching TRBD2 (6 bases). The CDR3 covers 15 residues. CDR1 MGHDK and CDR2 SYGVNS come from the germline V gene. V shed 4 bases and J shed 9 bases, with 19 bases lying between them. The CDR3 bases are TGTGCCAGCAGTGGCCGGGACTCAACGGGTGGTGAGCAGTTCTTC. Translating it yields CASSGRDSTGGEQFF.

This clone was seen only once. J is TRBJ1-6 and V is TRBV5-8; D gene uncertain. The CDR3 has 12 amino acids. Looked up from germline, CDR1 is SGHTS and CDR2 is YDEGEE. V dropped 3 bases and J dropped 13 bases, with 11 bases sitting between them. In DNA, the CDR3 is TGTGCCAGCAGCTCAACCGTGGGTCCCCTCCACTTT. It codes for CASSSTVGPLHF.

CDR3 nucleotide sequence: TGTGCCAGCAGCTTAGCGCCGGCAGGGGGCGGGTACGAGCAGTACTTC. Protein sequence: CASSLAPAGGGYEQYF. The chain links TRBV7-6 to TRBJ2-7, with 8 bases matching TRBD1. J gave up 4 bases and V 0 bases, and 8 bases lay outside the gene matches. Looked up from germline, CDR1 is SGHVS and CDR2 is FNYEAQ. CDR3 length: 16 residues.

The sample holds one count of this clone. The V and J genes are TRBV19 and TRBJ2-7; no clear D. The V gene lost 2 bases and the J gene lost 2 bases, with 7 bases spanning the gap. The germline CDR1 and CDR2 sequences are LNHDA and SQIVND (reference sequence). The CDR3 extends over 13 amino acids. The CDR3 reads CASSITETYEQYF. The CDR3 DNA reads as TGTGCCAGTAGTATAACAGAAACCTACGAGCAGTACTTC.

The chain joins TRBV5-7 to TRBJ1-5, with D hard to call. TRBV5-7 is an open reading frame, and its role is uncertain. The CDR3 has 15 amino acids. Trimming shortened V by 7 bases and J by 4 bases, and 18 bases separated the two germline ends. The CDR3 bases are TGTGCCAGCCATTTCCCAAGGCGGACTAATCAGCCCCAGCATTTT. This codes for CASHFPRRTNQPQHF.